These 16 T cell receptor beta chains were all obtained from the same sample, sequenced in a study of blood T cells in healthy people across ages. Together with a sample-barcoded 5' primer, a J-beta primer mix was included in a second PCR lasting roughly 6 to 12 cycles. TCRdb independently ran MiXCR on the 5' RACE reads; one entry per CDR3 protein. The sample carries roughly 800,000 distinct CDR3 sequences, more than 45% recorded once. The source material was blood. The source of these receptors is a man aged 30 to 39 in good health.

The gene calls are TRBV11-2 and TRBJ1-1; TRBD1 matches 8 bases. After removal of 5 bases from V and 10 bases from J, the junction contained 12 bases not matched to a gene. Germline loops: CDR1 SGHAT, CDR2 FQNNGV. The length of the CDR3 is 14 residues. The CDR3, as DNA: TGTGCCAGCAGCAGGAAGACAGGGGCCCTTGGAGCTTTCTTT. Its protein product is CASSRKTGALGAFF.

V usage is TRBV2 and J usage is TRBJ2-1; 8 nucleotides match TRBD2. The ends lost 6 bases at V and 4 bases at J; junction bases unmatched: 14. CDR3 size: 17 residues. The germline V gene has CDR1 SNHLY and CDR2 FYNNEI. The CDR3 is CASSHGLTSGGYNEQFF. The CDR3 region has the DNA TGTGCCAGCAGCCACGGGCTTACTAGCGGAGGGTACAATGAGCAGTTCTTC. The variable domain in full, with the rest retrieved from reference TRBV2 and TRBJ2-1, is EPEVTQTPSHQVTQMGQEVILRCVPISNHLYFYWYRQILGQKVEFLVSFYNNEISEKSEIFDDQFSVERPDGSNFTLKIRSTKLEDSAMYFCASSHGLTSGGYNEQFFGPGTRLTVL.

This chain joins TRBV7-9 and TRBJ2-4; D is unresolved. The CDR3 covers 14 residues. Trimming pared 4 bases from V and 2 bases from J, leaving 9 bases between. The germline CDR1 and CDR2 sequences are SEHNR and FQNEAQ (reference sequence). The DNA of the CDR3 is TGTGCCAGCAGCTCCCTAGACCCCAAAAACATTCAGTACTTC. It specifies CASSSLDPKNIQYF.

The chain has TRBV5-1 and TRBJ1-6, with D maybe TRBD1 (5 bases). Germline CDR1 SGHRS, CDR2 YFSETQ. The CDR3 length is 14 residues. V was trimmed by 4 bases and J by 10 bases, leaving 15 bases between them. Here the CDR3 DNA reads TGCGCCAGCAGCACGACAGCCCTGGGATCACCCCTCCACTTT. Translating it yields CASSTTALGSPLHF.

The chain links TRBV7-2 to TRBJ2-2, with no clear D. V lost 5 bases and J lost 1, with 5 bases in between. The CDR3 contains 13 residues. CDR1 and CDR2 from the germline V gene are SGHTA and FQGNSA. The CDR3 region is CASSVRNTGELFF. The CDR3, as DNA: TGTGCCAGCAGCGTGAGGAACACCGGGGAGCTGTTTTTT.

The CDR3 loop is CASRWGGATYEQYF. The CDR3 nucleotides are TGTGCCAGCAGGTGGGGGGGGGCAACCTACGAGCAGTACTTC. V gene TRBV27 combines with J gene TRBJ2-7, with a possible D match to TRBD2 (7 bases). The V end was cut by 6 bases, the J end by 2 bases, with 14 bases between. There are 14 residues in the CDR3. Per the germline V gene, CDR1 is MNHEY and CDR2 is SMNVEV (reference sequence).

This clonotype was seen just once. A junction boundary mismatches the germline segment, possibly from a read error. The rearrangement uses TRBV28 and TRBJ2-3; TRBD1 matches at 8 bases. Germline CDR1 is MDHEN and CDR2 is SYDVKM. The CDR3 totals 16 residues. CDR3 DNA: TGTGCCAGCAGTTCTGCCGGGACAGGCTACACAGATGCGCAGTATTTT. Protein: CASSSAGTGYTDAQYF.

This clonotype came up a few times. The CDR3 sequence: CASSYSDPWEETQYF. CDR3 bases: TGTGCCAGCAGTTACTCGGACCCCTGGGAAGAGACCCAGTACTTC. V is TRBV6-5 and J is TRBJ2-4; D not resolved. Matching the DNA end better, TRBJ2-5 makes the J call doubtful. Germline lookup yields CDR1 MNHEY and CDR2 SVGAGI. The CDR3 contains 15 residues.

The chain is built from TRBV20-1 and TRBJ2-3, with 8 bases fitting TRBD2. CDR1 DFQATT and CDR2 SNEGSKA come from the germline V gene (reference sequence). The V gene end was trimmed by 4 bases and the J gene end by 0 bases; junction bases not matched to a gene: 3. The CDR3 is 14 amino acids. The CDR3 loop reads CSAKERESTDTQYF. The CDR3 DNA reads as TGCAGTGCTAAGGAGCGGGAGAGCACAGATACGCAGTATTTT.

The rearrangement uses TRBV20-1 and TRBJ1-4, with unresolved D. The germline V gene encodes CDR1 DFQATT and CDR2 SNEGSKA (reference sequence). This CDR3 contains 13 residues. Deletions cut 3 bases from V and 5 bases from J, with 10 bases between. The chain's CDR3 is CSARVNTNEKLFF. CDR3 nucleotides: TGCAGTGCTAGGGTCAACACAAATGAAAAACTGTTTTTT.

The rearrangement uses TRBV5-1 and TRBJ2-1, with D hard to call. The CDR3 is 15 residues long. Per the germline V gene, CDR1 is SGHRS and CDR2 is YFSETQ. V lost 2 bases and J 8 bases, leaving 17 bases between the germline ends. The CDR3 DNA follows: TGCGCCAGCAGCTTTCGGTCAATTTCTAGGGATGAGCAGTTCTTC. Its protein is CASSFRSISRDEQFF.

The chain is built from TRBV12-5 and TRBJ2-2, with D possibly TRBD2 on 5 matching bases. Trimming left V 1 base short and J 7 bases short, with 7 bases between. The germline CDR1 and CDR2 sequences are LGHNT and FRNRAP. This CDR3 spans 13 amino acids. This CDR3 is CASGLGEGGELFF. For the CDR3, the DNA is TGTGCTAGTGGTTTGGGCGAGGGCGGGGAGCTGTTTTTT.

This clonotype was observed a handful of times. CDR3 coding DNA: TGCAGCGTTGATGAGGACAGTCGTGAGACCCAGTACTTC. It yields the protein CSVDEDSRETQYF. The chain uses TRBV29-1 and TRBJ2-5; tentatively, D is TRBD1 (6 bases). CDR3 length: 13 amino acids. Per the germline V gene, CDR1 is SQVTM and CDR2 is ANQGSEA. V was pared by 3 bases and J by 5 bases, with 13 bases between.

The CDR3 spells CASSGGQGTIMYEQYF. As DNA, the CDR3 is TGTGCCAGCAGTGGGGGACAGGGGACCATCATGTACGAGCAGTACTTC. This chain joins TRBV2 and TRBJ2-7; TRBD1 matches 10 bases. Germline trimming cut 4 bases from V and 4 bases from J; bases unmatched to any gene: 10. The CDR3 is made up of 16 amino acids. Germline loops: CDR1 SNHLY, CDR2 FYNNEI.

There are a few counts of this clonotype. The chain joins TRBV7-2 to TRBJ1-1, with D perhaps matching TRBD1 (5 bases). Trimming shortened V by 2 bases and J by 7 bases, and 11 bases separated the two germline ends. The germline CDR1 and CDR2 sequences are SGHTA and FQGNSA. This CDR3 has 13 amino acids. This CDR3 reads CASSLWGDFEAFF. The CDR3, as DNA: TGTGCCAGCAGCTTATGGGGGGACTTTGAAGCTTTCTTT.

This clonotype was observed a handful of times. This rearrangement joins TRBV20-1 to TRBJ1-1; TRBD1 matches 8 bases. The CDR3 is 14 amino acids. The germline V gene encodes CDR1 DFQATT and CDR2 SNEGSKA (reference sequence). The V and J ends lost 1 base and 7 bases, in that order; junction bases with no gene match: 8. CDR3 bases: TGCAGTGCTAGAGCGACAGGGGCGCGTAGTGAAGCTTTCTTT. This translates into CSARATGARSEAFF.